This is a list of T cell receptor beta chains from one sample in a study of blood T cell repertoires in COVID-19. The protocol was immunoSEQ multiplex PCR, while the TCRdb copy is restricted to in-frame clones and leaves out a portion. The table records about 220,000 clones, 85% to 90% of them present only once. Sequenced material: PBMCs or T cells enriched from blood (not recorded which). These TCRs come from a man aged 25 to 45 who had been exposed to COVID-19. Each CDR3 is given with its conserved first and last residue. Fields, in order: clone size, D gene, J gene, V gene, CDR3 protein, CDR3 DNA. The D gene is left open where the match is weak. Size tells how often a clone was seen (once, few, many) or the class of an expanded clone, and some rows leave it out.

size: NA
D: NA
J: TRBJ2-7
V: TRBV3-1/TRBV3-2
CDR3: CASSQELPSYEQYF
DNA: TGTGCCAGCAGCCAAGAACTACCATCCTACGAGCAGTACTTC

size: NA
D: TRBD1
J: TRBJ1-3
V: TRBV5-1
CDR3: CASSLRGTGFGNTIYF
DNA: TGCGCCAGCAGCTTGCGTGGGACAGGGTTCGGAAACACCATATATTTT

size: NA
D: TRBD2
J: TRBJ2-5
V: TRBV5-1
CDR3: CASSPERAGGAETQYF
DNA: TGCGCCAGCAGCCCGGAGCGAGCGGGGGGGGCAGAGACCCAGTACTTC

size: NA
D: TRBD1
J: TRBJ2-5
V: TRBV6-5
CDR3: CASQPTGVETQYF
DNA: TGTGCCAGTCAACCCACAGGGGTAGAGACCCAGTACTTC

size: NA
D: NA
J: TRBJ1-1
V: TRBV7-6
CDR3: CASSSPSRGGRTEAFF
DNA: TGTGCCAGCAGCTCACCCAGCCGCGGGGGGAGGACTGAAGCTTTCTTT

size: NA
D: NA
J: TRBJ2-3
V: TRBV7-2
CDR3: CASSPQSRGGITDTQYF
DNA: TGTGCCAGCAGCCCCCAGAGTAGGGGAGGTATCACAGATACGCAGTATTTT

size: NA
D: TRBD2
J: TRBJ2-1
V: TRBV7-2
CDR3: CASSQTPSGGGVEQFF
DNA: TGTGCCAGCAGCCAAACCCCCAGCGGGGGGGGCGTTGAGCAGTTCTTC

size: NA
D: NA
J: TRBJ2-2
V: TRBV11-3
CDR3: CASSLGGMWDTGELFF
DNA: TGTGCCAGCAGCTTAGGAGGGATGTGGGACACCGGGGAGCTGTTTTTT

size: NA
D: NA
J: TRBJ2-3
V: TRBV6-5
CDR3: CASRRTPSDTQYF
DNA: TGTGCCAGCAGAAGGACACCCTCGGATACGCAGTATTTT

size: NA
D: NA
J: TRBJ2-2
V: TRBV2
CDR3: CASKQLIRSDTGELFF
DNA: TGTGCCAGCAAGCAACTTATTAGATCCGATACCGGGGAGCTGTTTTTT

size: NA
D: NA
J: TRBJ1-3
V: TRBV10-2
CDR3: CASSLSGNTIYF
DNA: TGCGCCAGCAGCCTATCTGGAAACACCATATATTTT

size: NA
D: TRBD2
J: TRBJ2-3
V: TRBV7-9
CDR3: CASSLRSGRGDTQYF
DNA: TGTGCCAGCAGCTTACGGTCAGGGAGGGGAGATACGCAGTATTTT

size: NA
D: TRBD2
J: TRBJ2-1
V: TRBV27
CDR3: CASSLWGGSNEQFF
DNA: TGTGCCAGCAGTTTATGGGGGGGGAGTAATGAGCAGTTCTTC

size: NA
D: TRBD1
J: TRBJ2-3
V: TRBV19
CDR3: CASSFRTGARPDTQYF
DNA: TGTGCCAGTAGTTTCCGGACAGGGGCACGGCCAGATACGCAGTATTTT

size: NA
D: TRBD2
J: TRBJ2-7
V: TRBV9
CDR3: CASSVATGGNYEQYF
DNA: TGTGCCAGCAGCGTAGCTACGGGGGGTAACTACGAGCAGTACTTC

size: NA
D: TRBD2
J: TRBJ2-7
V: TRBV6-5
CDR3: CASRWTSATYEQYF
DNA: TGTGCCAGCCGTTGGACTAGCGCCACCTACGAGCAGTACTTC

size: NA
D: TRBD2
J: TRBJ2-2
V: TRBV7-9
CDR3: CASSWTSGAGELFF
DNA: TGTGCCAGCAGCTGGACTAGCGGGGCCGGGGAGCTGTTTTTT

size: NA
D: NA
J: TRBJ2-3
V: TRBV3-1/TRBV3-2
CDR3: CASSHTGFGDTQYF
DNA: TGTGCCAGCAGCCACACAGGTTTTGGAGATACGCAGTATTTT

size: once
D: TRBD2
J: TRBJ2-1
V: TRBV30
CDR3: CAWILVTSGGVDEQFF
DNA: TGTGCCTGGATTTTAGTAACTAGCGGGGGGGTTGATGAGCAGTTCTTC

size: NA
D: NA
J: TRBJ1-2
V: TRBV4-1
CDR3: CASSQLRDPTLDTFNYGYTF
DNA: TGCGCCAGCAGCCAACTACGTGACCCAACACTGGACACTTTTAACTATGGCTACACCTTC

size: NA
D: TRBD2
J: TRBJ2-1
V: TRBV6-2/TRBV6-3
CDR3: CASSTGLAGVNEQFF
DNA: TGTGCCAGCAGTACGGGACTAGCGGGAGTAAATGAGCAGTTCTTC

size: NA
D: NA
J: TRBJ2-5
V: TRBV5-1
CDR3: CASRSGNQETQYF
DNA: TGCGCCAGCAGATCCGGGAATCAAGAGACCCAGTACTTC

size: few
D: NA
J: TRBJ2-1
V: TRBV14
CDR3: CASSQDIVSYNEQFF
DNA: TGTGCCAGCAGCCAGGACATCGTTTCTTACAATGAGCAGTTCTTC

size: NA
D: NA
J: TRBJ1-1
V: TRBV6-2/TRBV6-3
CDR3: CASSYMRGGTEAFF
DNA: TGTGCCAGCAGTTACATGCGGGGAGGGACTGAAGCTTTCTTT

size: NA
D: TRBD2
J: TRBJ2-1
V: TRBV6-5
CDR3: CASSTGGPGDEQFF
DNA: TGTGCCAGCAGCACGGGGGGGCCAGGGGATGAGCAGTTCTTC

size: NA
D: NA
J: TRBJ2-3
V: TRBV11-2
CDR3: CASSLTRGGRVNTQYF
DNA: TGTGCCAGCAGCCTAACGAGGGGGGGTCGGGTAAATACGCAGTATTTT

size: once
D: NA
J: TRBJ1-6
V: TRBV14
CDR3: CASSQDLQAPLHF
DNA: TGTGCCAGCAGCCAAGATCTTCAGGCACCCCTCCACTTT

size: NA
D: NA
J: TRBJ2-2
V: TRBV3-1/TRBV3-2
CDR3: CASSQELGPANTGELFF
DNA: TGTGCCAGCAGCCAAGAGTTGGGCCCCGCGAACACCGGGGAGCTGTTTTTT

size: once
D: NA
J: TRBJ1-1
V: TRBV5-4
CDR3: CASSPGRTNTEAFF
DNA: TGTGCCAGCAGCCCCGGACGGACTAACACTGAAGCTTTCTTT

size: NA
D: TRBD1
J: TRBJ1-1
V: TRBV5-6
CDR3: CASSFGTGANTEAFF
DNA: TGTGCCAGCAGCTTTGGGACAGGGGCGAACACTGAAGCTTTCTTT

size: NA
D: NA
J: TRBJ2-5
V: TRBV18
CDR3: CASSPVRETQYF
DNA: TGTGCCAGCTCACCGGTACGGGAGACCCAGTACTTC